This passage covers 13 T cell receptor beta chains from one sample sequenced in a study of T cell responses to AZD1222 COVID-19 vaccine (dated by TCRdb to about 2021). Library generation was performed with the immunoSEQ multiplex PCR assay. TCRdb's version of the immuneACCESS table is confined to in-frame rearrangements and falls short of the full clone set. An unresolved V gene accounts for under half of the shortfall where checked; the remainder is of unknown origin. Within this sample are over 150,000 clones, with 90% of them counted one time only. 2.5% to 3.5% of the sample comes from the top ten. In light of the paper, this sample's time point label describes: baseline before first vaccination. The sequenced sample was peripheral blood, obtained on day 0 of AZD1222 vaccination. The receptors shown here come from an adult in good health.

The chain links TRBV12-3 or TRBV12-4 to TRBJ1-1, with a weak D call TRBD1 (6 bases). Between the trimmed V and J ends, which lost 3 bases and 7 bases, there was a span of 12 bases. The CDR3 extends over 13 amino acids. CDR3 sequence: CASSFGGAGEAFF. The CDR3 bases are TGTGCCAGCAGTTTTGGGGGCGCGGGTGAAGCTTTCTTT.

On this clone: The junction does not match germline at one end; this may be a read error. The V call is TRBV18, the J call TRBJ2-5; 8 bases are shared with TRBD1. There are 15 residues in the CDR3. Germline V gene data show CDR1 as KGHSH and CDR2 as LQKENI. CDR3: CASSPSDRDQETQYF. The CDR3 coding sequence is TGTGCCAGCTCACCTTCGGACAGGGACCAGGAGACCCAGTACTTC.

This chain's CDR3 is CASSQGQGWSREQYF. The CDR3 region has the DNA TGTGCCAGCAGCCAAGGACAGGGGTGGTCGCGGGAGCAGTACTTC. The chain employs TRBV3-1 (or the pseudogene TRBV3-2) and TRBJ2-7; 8 bases align to TRBD1. The V and J ends lost 1 base and 7 bases, in that order; junction bases with no gene match: 9. The CDR3 extends over 15 amino acids. The germline CDR1 and CDR2 sequences are LGHDT and YNNKEL (reference sequence).

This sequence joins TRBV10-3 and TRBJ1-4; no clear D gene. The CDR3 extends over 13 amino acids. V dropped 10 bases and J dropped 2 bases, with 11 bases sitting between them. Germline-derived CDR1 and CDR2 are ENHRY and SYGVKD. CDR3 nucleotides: TGTGCCACCGGACGGATTACTAATGAAAAACTGTTTTTT. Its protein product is CATGRITNEKLFF.

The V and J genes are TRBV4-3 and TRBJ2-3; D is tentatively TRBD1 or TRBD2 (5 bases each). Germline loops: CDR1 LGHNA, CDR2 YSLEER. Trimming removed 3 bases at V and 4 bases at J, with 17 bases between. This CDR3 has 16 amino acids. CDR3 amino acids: CASSQPPGLGADTQYF. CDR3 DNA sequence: TGCGCCAGCAGCCAGCCTCCGGGGCTTGGAGCAGATACGCAGTATTTT.

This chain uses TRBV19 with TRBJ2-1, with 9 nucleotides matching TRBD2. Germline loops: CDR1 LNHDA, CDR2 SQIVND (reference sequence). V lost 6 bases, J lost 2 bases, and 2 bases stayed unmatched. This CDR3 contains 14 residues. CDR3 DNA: TGTGCCAGTAGGGGCGGGGGGGCCTACAATGAGCAGTTCTTC. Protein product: CASRGGGAYNEQFF.

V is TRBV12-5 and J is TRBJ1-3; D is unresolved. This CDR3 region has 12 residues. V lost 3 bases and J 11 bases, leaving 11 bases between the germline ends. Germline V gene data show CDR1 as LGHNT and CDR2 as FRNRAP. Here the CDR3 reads CASGFVREPIYF. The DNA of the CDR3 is TGTGCTAGTGGTTTCGTGAGAGAGCCCATATATTTT.

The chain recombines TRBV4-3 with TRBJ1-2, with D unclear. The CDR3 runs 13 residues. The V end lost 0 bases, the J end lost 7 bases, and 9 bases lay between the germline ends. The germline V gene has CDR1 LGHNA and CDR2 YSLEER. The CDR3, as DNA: TGCGCCAGCAGCCAAGACCCTAGGCGTGGCTACACCTTC. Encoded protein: CASSQDPRRGYTF.

CDR3: CASSQDRGVDTQYF. CDR3 nucleotide sequence: TGCGCCAGCAGCCAAGATCGGGGAGTAGATACGCAGTATTTT. J is TRBJ2-3 and V is TRBV4-3, with D tentatively TRBD2 (5 bases). The CDR3 is 14 amino acids. Per germline, CDR1 LGHNA and CDR2 YSLEER. V was trimmed by 0 bases and J by 5 bases, leaving 9 bases between them.

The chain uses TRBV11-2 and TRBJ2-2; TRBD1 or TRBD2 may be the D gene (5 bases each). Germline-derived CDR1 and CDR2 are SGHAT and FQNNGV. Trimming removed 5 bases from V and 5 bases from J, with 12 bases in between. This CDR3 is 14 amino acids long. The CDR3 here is CASSILGDTGELFF. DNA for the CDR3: TGTGCCAGCAGCATACTAGGGGATACCGGGGAGCTGTTTTTT. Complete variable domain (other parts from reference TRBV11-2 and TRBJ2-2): EAGVAQSPRYKIIEKRQSVAFWCNPISGHATLYWYQQILGQGPKLLIQFQNNGVVDDSQLPKDRFSAERLKGVDSTLKIQPAKLEDSAVYLCASSILGDTGELFFGEGSRLTVL.

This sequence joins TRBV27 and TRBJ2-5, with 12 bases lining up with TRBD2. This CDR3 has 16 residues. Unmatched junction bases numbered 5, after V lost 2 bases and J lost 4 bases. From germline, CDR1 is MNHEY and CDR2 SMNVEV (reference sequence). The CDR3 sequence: CASSLSGTSGPETQYF. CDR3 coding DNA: TGTGCCAGCAGTTTAAGCGGGACTAGCGGGCCAGAGACCCAGTACTTC.

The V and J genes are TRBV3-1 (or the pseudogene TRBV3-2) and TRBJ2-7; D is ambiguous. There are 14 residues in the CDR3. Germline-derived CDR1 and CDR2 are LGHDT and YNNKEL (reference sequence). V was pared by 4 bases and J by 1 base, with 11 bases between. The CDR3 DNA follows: TGTGCCAGCAGCCTGGCCGGTCTTTCCTACGAGCAGTACTTC. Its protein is CASSLAGLSYEQYF.

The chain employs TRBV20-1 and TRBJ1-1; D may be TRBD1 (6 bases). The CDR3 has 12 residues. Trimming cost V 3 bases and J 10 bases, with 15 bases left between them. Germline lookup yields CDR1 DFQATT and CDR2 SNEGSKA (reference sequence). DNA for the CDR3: TGCAGTGCTAGTATTCCAGGGGCGACAGCTTTCTTT. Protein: CSASIPGATAFF.